Sequencing of this T cell receptor beta chain was carried out in a study of T cell clones after liver transplantation. Overall study: TCRbeta sequencing after a pre-transplant mixed lymphocyte reaction identified graft-donor-reactive clones, later tracked in post-transplant blood. Subjects received no induction therapy and standard immunosuppression until randomization at 12-24 months post-transplant. Study-level points and caveats: A larger donor-reactive than third-party decline suggested partial antigen-specific deletion. Low donor cell numbers restricted donor-reactive repertoire measurement in a couple of subjects.

The V end lost 4 bases, the J end lost 1 base, and 13 bases lay between the germline ends. The CDR3 covers 15 residues. Germline V CDR1 and CDR2: SEHNR, FQNEAQ (reference sequence). This clone was seen a few times. Its antigen is still unknown. Generated by immunoSEQ multiplex PCR, the TCRdb table keeps only in-frame clones and is missing some. This table has around 78,000 clones, less than 90% appearing once. This receptor was obtained from a human patient who received a liver transplant. Some T cells here may be from the graft donor. Sequenced material: CD4+ T cells from blood, taken at the 22-month timepoint. V usage is TRBV7-9 and J usage is TRBJ1-1; D ambiguous. CDR3 region: CASSSLTPPNTEAFF. The CDR3 DNA follows: TGTGCCAGCAGCTCGCTAACACCACCGAACACTGAAGCTTTCTTT.